Presented here are 27 T cell receptor beta chains from one specimen sequenced in a study of T cell responses to AZD1222 COVID-19 vaccine. Some clones are missing from TCRdb's copy, which holds only in-frame ones; the method was immunoSEQ multiplex PCR. The table has over 65,000 clones, over 85% seen once. The material was peripheral blood, obtained 28 days after the second AZD1222 dose. These receptors came from an adult who received the AZD1222 COVID-19 vaccine.

The chain is built from TRBV9 and TRBJ1-1; D remains ambiguous. Germline assignment: CDR1 SGDLS and CDR2 YYNGEE. Between the trimmed V and J ends, which lost 3 bases and 4 bases, there was a span of 10 bases. CDR3 length equals 13 residues. The DNA of the CDR3 is TGTGCCAGCAGCGAGCCCCGGGGCACTGAAGCTTTCTTT. It encodes CASSEPRGTEAFF.

The rearrangement joins TRBV7-9 to TRBJ1-5; D gene ambiguous. Germline loops: CDR1 SEHNR, CDR2 FQNEAQ (reference sequence). Trimming shortened V by 1 base and J by 2 bases, and 6 bases separated the two germline ends. CDR3 length equals 14 residues. CDR3 bases: TGTGCCAGCAGCTTAGATGTGGGCAATCAGCCCCAGCATTTT. It codes for CASSLDVGNQPQHF.

J is TRBJ1-2 and V is TRBV4-3; D ambiguous. The CDR3 totals 15 residues. Per the germline V gene, CDR1 is LGHNA and CDR2 is YSLEER. V lost 0 bases and J lost 4, with 12 bases in between. The CDR3 is CASSQDLRGIYGYTF. The CDR3 nucleotides read TGCGCCAGCAGCCAAGATCTGAGAGGGATCTATGGCTACACCTTC.

V is TRBV28 and J is TRBJ2-7, with 7 bases aligning to TRBD1. The V gene's germline CDR1 is MDHEN and CDR2 SYDVKM. With 10 bases clipped from V and 1 base from J, the junction kept 10 bases outside the gene matches. CDR3 length: 14 residues. CDR3 DNA sequence: TGTGCCACCATCCGGGACAGAGCTTCCTACGAGCAGTACTTC. This sequence encodes CATIRDRASYEQYF.

The V gene is TRBV19, the J gene TRBJ2-6; 10 bases are shared with TRBD2. This CDR3 has 18 residues. With V trimmed by 3 bases and J by 0 bases, 5 bases remained unmatched. Germline CDR1 reads LNHDA; CDR2 reads SQIVND (reference sequence). CDR3 DNA: TGTGCCAGTAGTATCCTTAAGCGGGGGGGCTCTGGGGCCAACGTCCTGACTTTC. This translates into CASSILKRGGSGANVLTF.

CDR3 sequence: CSAATGGMEKLFF. The CDR3 DNA reads TGCAGCGCAGCAACAGGGGGGATGGAAAAACTGTTTTTT. This sequence joins TRBV29-1 and TRBJ1-4; TRBD1 agrees at 8 bases. Germline values: CDR1 SQVTM, CDR2 ANQGSEA. The CDR3 extends over 13 amino acids. V trimming: 7 bases; J trimming: 8 bases; junction bases outside the gene matches: 9.

The chain is built from TRBV6-2 or TRBV6-3 and TRBJ1-6, with 8 bases aligning to TRBD1. The CDR3 totals 16 residues. The V gene end was trimmed by 2 bases and the J gene end by 7 bases; junction bases not matched to a gene: 7. CDR1 is MNHEY and CDR2 is SVGEGT in the germline V gene. The CDR3, as DNA: TGTGCCAGCAGTTACAGGGGGACAGGTTCGAATTCACCCCTCCACTTT. Translating gives CASSYRGTGSNSPLHF.

The CDR3 here is CSARLGGGYTF. The CDR3 DNA reads TGCAGTGCTCGCCTTGGGGGTGGCTACACCTTC. V and J are TRBV20-1 and TRBJ1-2; D may be TRBD1 (5 bases). V was pared by 5 bases and J by 7 bases, with 11 bases between. The CDR3 runs to 11 residues. CDR1 DFQATT and CDR2 SNEGSKA come from the germline V gene (reference sequence).

This clone was observed once. The V and J genes are TRBV2 and TRBJ2-3, with D perhaps matching TRBD1 (6 bases). CDR3 length: 15 amino acids. The germline gives CDR1 SNHLY, CDR2 FYNNEI. V shed 8 bases and J shed 5 bases, with 20 bases lying between them. CDR3 sequence reads: CASAPPNREKDTQYF. The CDR3 DNA sequence: TGTGCCAGCGCCCCCCCGAACAGGGAAAAAGATACGCAGTATTTT.

This chain joins TRBV5-1 and TRBJ2-2; D possibly corresponds to TRBD2 (6 bases). This CDR3 has 15 residues. V gave up 9 bases and J gave up 2 bases, with 17 bases separating them. Germline V lookup: CDR1 SGHRS, CDR2 YFSETQ. As DNA, the CDR3 is TGCGCCACCATGACTGGAGGGGCTAACACCGGGGAGCTGTTTTTT. The encoded protein is CATMTGGANTGELFF. The variable domain in full, completed from reference TRBV5-1 and TRBJ2-2, reads KAGVTQTPRYLIKTRGQQVTLSCSPISGHRSVSWYQQTPGQGLQFLFEYFSETQRNKGNFPGRFSGRQFSNSRSEMNVSTLELGDSALYLCATMTGGANTGELFFGEGSRLTVL.

The chain is built from TRBV3-1 (or the pseudogene TRBV3-2) and TRBJ2-4; a possible D gene is TRBD2 (6 bases). This CDR3 contains 14 residues. Germline V gene sequence: CDR1 LGHDT, CDR2 YNNKEL (reference sequence). Trimming removed 0 bases from V and 6 bases from J, with 9 bases in between. CDR3 sequence: CASSQDSAGNIQYF. The CDR3 nucleotides read TGTGCCAGCAGCCAAGACTCAGCGGGAAACATTCAGTACTTC.

The chain couples TRBV9 to TRBJ2-1; TRBD2 aligns across 8 bases. This CDR3 contains 14 residues. Germline assignment: CDR1 SGDLS and CDR2 YYNGEE. The V and J ends lost 0 bases and 4 bases, in that order; junction bases with no gene match: 0. The CDR3 DNA is TGTGCCAGCAGCGTAGCTAGCGGGTACAATGAGCAGTTCTTC. Encoded protein: CASSVASGYNEQFF.

CDR3 bases: TGCGCCAGCAGCACACAACGGCCAGGGAGGGGCACCGGGGAGCTGTTTTTT. This encodes CASSTQRPGRGTGELFF. The genes are TRBV4-3 and TRBJ2-2; TRBD2 aligns across 7 bases. The CDR3 sequence is 17 residues long. Germline loops: CDR1 LGHNA, CDR2 YSLEER. J gave up 4 bases and V 5 bases, and 13 bases lay outside the gene matches.

The CDR3 sequence: CATSRVIRDLGEQYF. DNA for the CDR3: TGTGCCACCAGCAGGGTTATAAGGGATCTGGGCGAGCAGTACTTC. This sequence joins TRBV15 and TRBJ2-7; D is ambiguous. The CDR3 consists of 15 residues. Looked up from germline, CDR1 is LNHNV and CDR2 is YYDKDF (reference sequence). V lost 3 bases and J lost 6, with 18 bases in between.

This rearrangement joins TRBV9 to TRBJ1-2; 10 nucleotides match TRBD1. The CDR3 spans 16 residues. CDR1 SGDLS and CDR2 YYNGEE come from the germline V gene. V dropped 3 bases and J dropped 6; count of bases not matched to a gene: 11. CDR3 region: CASSAQTRTGGNGYTF. The DNA of the CDR3 is TGTGCCAGCAGCGCCCAAACCCGGACAGGGGGTAATGGCTACACCTTC.

The chain recombines TRBV28 with TRBJ1-1, with 7 bases aligning to TRBD1. J gave up 2 bases and V 5 bases, and 5 bases lay outside the gene matches. Germline V gives CDR1 MDHEN, CDR2 SYDVKM. The CDR3 spans 14 residues. DNA for the CDR3: TGTGCCAGCAGTCTCGGGACAGCTAACACTGAAGCTTTCTTT. It is translated as CASSLGTANTEAFF.

The chain couples TRBV15 to TRBJ2-6; D not certain. The V end was cut by 1 base, the J end by 4 bases, with 8 bases between. This CDR3 has 15 amino acids. Germline values: CDR1 LNHNV, CDR2 YYDKDF (reference sequence). This CDR3 reads CATSRGRVGANVLTF. The CDR3 DNA sequence: TGTGCCACCAGCAGAGGACGAGTGGGGGCCAACGTCCTGACTTTC.

This chain joins TRBV6-6 and TRBJ2-7; D uncertain. The CDR3 extends over 14 amino acids. Germline V CDR1 and CDR2: MNHNY, SVGAGI (reference sequence). The germline V and J ends were trimmed by 0 bases and 3 bases, with 9 bases remaining between them. This CDR3 reads CASSYSATYYEQYF. In nucleotides, the CDR3 is TGTGCCAGCAGTTACTCGGCCACTTACTACGAGCAGTACTTC.

The chain uses TRBV6-2 or TRBV6-3 and TRBJ1-5, with no clear D. In germline, CDR1 is MNHEY, CDR2 SVGEGT. This CDR3 spans 13 amino acids. Trimming cost V 5 bases and J 7 bases, with 12 bases left between them. CDR3 nucleotides: TGTGCCAGCAGTCCCTCAACTTACCAGCCCCAGCATTTT. This gives the protein CASSPSTYQPQHF.

V gene TRBV6-2 or TRBV6-3 combines with J gene TRBJ2-7; 9 bases are shared with TRBD2. CDR1 MNHEY and CDR2 SVGEGT come from the germline V gene. J lost 3 bases, V lost 4 bases, and 4 bases had no gene match. The CDR3 sequence is 14 residues long. CDR3 region: CASSWTSEYYEQYF. The CDR3 DNA follows: TGTGCCAGCAGTTGGACTAGCGAATACTACGAGCAGTACTTC.

This chain links TRBV3-1 (or the pseudogene TRBV3-2) with TRBJ2-2; TRBD2 agrees at 7 bases. Trimming cost V 9 bases and J 4 bases; bases outside gene matches: 5. The CDR3 totals 13 residues. Looked up from germline, CDR1 is LGHDT and CDR2 is YNNKEL (reference sequence). Here the CDR3 reads CASSPGGTGELFF. CDR3 in DNA: TGTGCCAGTTCCCCGGGGGGCACCGGGGAGCTGTTTTTT.

This chain joins TRBV27 and TRBJ1-2; TRBD1 aligns across 7 bases. In germline, CDR1 is MNHEY, CDR2 SMNVEV (reference sequence). CDR3 length equals 14 residues. V was clipped by 6 bases and J by 4 bases; unmatched bases: 8. The CDR3 sequence is CASRSIGQAYGYTF. In DNA, the CDR3 is TGTGCCAGCAGATCTATCGGACAGGCCTATGGCTACACCTTC.

This clone was detected once. The chain uses TRBV9 and TRBJ1-6, with D possibly TRBD1 on 5 matching bases. Per germline, CDR1 SGDLS and CDR2 YYNGEE. This CDR3 is 16 amino acids long. Trimming stripped 0 bases from V and 9 bases from J, with 16 bases between. The CDR3 region has the DNA TGTGCCAGCAGCGTAGTCGACATCCCGGGGGTTTCACCCCTCCACTTT. It translates to CASSVVDIPGVSPLHF. The variable domain in full, completed from reference TRBV9 and TRBJ1-6, reads DSGVTQTPKHLITATGQRVTLRCSPRSGDLSVYWYQQSLDQGLQFLIQYYNGEERAKGNILERFSAQQFPDLHSELNLSSLELGDSALYFCASSVVDIPGVSPLHFGNGTRLTVT.

This sequence joins TRBV7-4 and TRBJ2-7; D is unresolved. The CDR3 runs to 13 residues. The V gene's germline CDR1 is SGHVT and CDR2 SQSDAQ. Trimming pared 5 bases from V and 3 bases from J, leaving 11 bases between. In DNA, the CDR3 is TGTGCCAGCAGCATACACCGCGGCTACGAGCAGTACGTC. This codes for CASSIHRGYEQYV.

The rearrangement uses TRBV9 and TRBJ2-3, with a weak D call TRBD2 (5 bases). V was trimmed by 3 bases and J by 5 bases, leaving 19 bases between them. In germline, CDR1 is SGDLS, CDR2 YYNGEE. There are 16 residues in the CDR3. CDR3 residues: CASSGHSDPRGDTQYF. As DNA, the CDR3 is TGTGCCAGCAGCGGACATAGCGACCCTCGCGGAGATACGCAGTATTTT.

This clone has just a few counts. The chain couples TRBV7-6 to TRBJ1-4; 7 bases are shared with TRBD1. The CDR3 consists of 14 residues. Trimming cost V 4 bases and J 10 bases; bases outside gene matches: 9. CDR1 and CDR2 from the germline V gene are SGHVS and FNYEAQ. The CDR3 nucleotides are TGTGCCAGCAGCTCGGGACAGCAAGGGCGAAAACTGTTTTTT. As protein: CASSSGQQGRKLFF.

This chain joins TRBV6-1 and TRBJ2-7, with D perhaps given as TRBD1 or TRBD2 (5 bases each). The germline CDR1 and CDR2 sequences are MNHNS and SASEGT. V was pared by 1 base and J by 1 base, with 11 bases between. The CDR3 has 15 residues. The CDR3 spells CASSEGGNPSYEQYV. In nucleotides, the CDR3 is TGTGCCAGCAGTGAAGGGGGGAACCCTTCCTACGAGCAGTACGTC.